The 3 T cell receptor beta chains given below trace back to one sample, sequenced in a study of shared clonotypes between healthy human individuals. Sequenced by immunoSEQ multiplex PCR; TCRdb stores in-frame clones only, minus some. Of some 1.1 million clones in the sample, approximately 80% are singletons; the top ten hold more than 0.85%. Sequenced sample: memory CD4+ T cells from PBMCs. Described subset: CD45RA-negative fraction. These TCRs come from a man aged 18 to 29 in good health. Some clones in this sample may be carry-over from other donors' samples.

This chain joins TRBV5-4 and TRBJ1-1; D remains unclear. Trimming left V 5 bases short and J 2 bases short, with 10 bases between. The CDR3 has 13 amino acids. Germline CDR1 is SGHNT and CDR2 is YYREEE (reference sequence). CDR3 DNA sequence: TGTGCCAGCAGTCGAGGGCCCAACACTGAAGCTTTCTTT. It specifies CASSRGPNTEAFF. Drawing the rest from reference TRBV5-4 and TRBJ1-1, the complete variable domain is ETGVTQSPTHLIKTRGQQVTLRCSSQSGHNTVSWYQQALGQGPQFIFQYYREEENGRGNFPPRFSGLQFPNYSSELNVNALELDDSALYLCASSRGPNTEAFFGQGTRLTVV.

The chain combines TRBV7-2 with TRBJ2-7; D is ambiguous. The V end lost 2 bases, the J end lost 2 bases, and 10 bases lay between the germline ends. The CDR3 has 14 amino acids. The germline CDR1 and CDR2 sequences are SGHTA and FQGNSA. This chain's CDR3 is CASSLRLGPYEQYF. CDR3 sequence (DNA): TGTGCCAGCAGCTTACGGTTAGGCCCCTACGAGCAGTACTTC.

The genes are TRBV10-3 and TRBJ1-3; no clear D. The germline gives CDR1 ENHRY, CDR2 SYGVKD. The CDR3 is 13 amino acids. With 9 bases removed from V and 2 bases from J, the gap between germline ends came to 11 bases. CDR3 in amino acids: CAIRRVTGNTIYF. The CDR3 nucleotides read TGTGCCATACGGAGGGTAACTGGAAACACCATATATTTT.